Below, 10 T cell receptor beta chains from the same sample are listed, as sequenced in a study of blood T cell repertoires in COVID-19. Profiling relied on immunoSEQ multiplex PCR, and the TCRdb table lists in-frame clones only, not all of them. The table includes around 120,000 clones, around 86% detected once. The sample was peripheral blood. These receptors all come from a woman in her sixties or seventies with acute or convalescent COVID-19.

The chain links TRBV10-3 to TRBJ2-1, with 10 bases fitting TRBD2. V lost 3 bases, J lost 10 bases, and 9 bases stayed unmatched. This CDR3 contains 15 residues. In germline, CDR1 is ENHRY, CDR2 SYGVKD. The CDR3 region is CAISEGSGGNGEQFF. The CDR3 DNA reads TGTGCCATCAGTGAAGGTAGCGGGGGGAACGGCGAGCAGTTCTTC.

The genes are TRBV27 and TRBJ2-5; 8 bases are a match to TRBD1. V trimming: 2 bases; J trimming: 3 bases; junction bases outside the gene matches: 17. The CDR3 loop spans 19 amino acids. From germline, CDR1 is MNHEY and CDR2 SMNVEV (reference sequence). CDR3 protein: CASSLERGTGGKGEETQYF. CDR3 nucleotide sequence: TGTGCCAGCAGTTTAGAAAGAGGCACAGGGGGGAAAGGAGAAGAGACCCAGTACTTC.

J is TRBJ2-1 and V is TRBV5-1; 9 bases are a match to TRBD1. The CDR3 loop spans 15 amino acids. Germline values: CDR1 SGHRS, CDR2 YFSETQ. The junction had 7 bases not matched to a gene; V was cut back by 4 bases and J by 5 bases. The CDR3 sequence: CASSQPTGGDNEQFF. The CDR3 DNA reads as TGCGCCAGCAGCCAACCGACAGGGGGTGACAATGAGCAGTTCTTC.

The V and J genes are TRBV4-1 and TRBJ2-1; the match to TRBD2 covers 7 bases. Germline CDR1 and CDR2: MGHRA and YSYEKL. V dropped 4 bases and J dropped 4; count of bases not matched to a gene: 10. The CDR3 is 16 residues long. The CDR3 here is CASSLSRRGTYNEQFF. The CDR3 DNA reads as TGCGCCAGCAGCCTCAGTCGGCGGGGGACGTACAATGAGCAGTTCTTC.

The V call is TRBV5-1, the J call TRBJ1-6; D uncertain. This CDR3 region has 16 residues. Looked up from germline, CDR1 is SGHRS and CDR2 is YFSETQ. V was shortened by 4 bases and J by 5 bases, with 16 bases between the two germline ends. DNA of the CDR3: TGCGCCAGCAGCGCCGGCCGGGAGCCGGATAATTCACCCCTCCACTTT. Translating it yields CASSAGREPDNSPLHF. Together with reference TRBV5-1 and TRBJ1-6, the CDR3 gives the full variable domain: KAGVTQTPRYLIKTRGQQVTLSCSPISGHRSVSWYQQTPGQGLQFLFEYFSETQRNKGNFPGRFSGRQFSNSRSEMNVSTLELGDSALYLCASSAGREPDNSPLHFGNGTRLTVT.

The chain has TRBV4-2 and TRBJ2-1; TRBD1 agrees at 8 bases. The germline V gene has CDR1 LGHNA and CDR2 YNFKEQ. The V segment lost 0 bases and the J segment 6 bases; nucleotides outside the gene matches: 7. The CDR3 runs to 16 residues. CDR3 sequence (DNA): TGTGCCAGCAGCCAAGAAGCAGGGGGCGCTTCCAATGAGCAGTTCTTC. It is translated as CASSQEAGGASNEQFF.

Worth noting for this clone: The sample has other DNA sequences that encode this CDR3 too. The V gene is TRBV7-9, the J gene TRBJ1-4, with D possibly being TRBD1 (6 bases). V dropped 2 bases and J dropped 7 bases, with 11 bases sitting between them. This CDR3 spans 14 amino acids. Germline-derived CDR1 and CDR2 are SEHNR and FQNEAQ (reference sequence). The CDR3 coding sequence is TGTGCCAGCAGCTTACGGGGGGCAGGTGAAAAACTGTTTTTT. It yields the protein CASSLRGAGEKLFF. The variable domain in full, completed from reference TRBV7-9 and TRBJ1-4, reads DTGVSQNPRHKITKRGQNVTFRCDPISEHNRLYWYRQTLGQGPEFLTYFQNEAQLEKSRLLSDRFSAERPKGSFSTLEIQRTEQGDSAMYLCASSLRGAGEKLFFGSGTQLSVL.

V gene TRBV18 combines with J gene TRBJ1-1; 7 positions agree with TRBD1. J lost 5 bases, V lost 5 bases, and 5 bases had no gene match. Per the germline V gene, CDR1 is KGHSH and CDR2 is LQKENI. The CDR3 contains 13 residues. In DNA form, the CDR3 reads TGTGCCAGCTCATCAGGACAGGAGACTGAAGCTTTCTTT. This gives the protein CASSSGQETEAFF.

The rearrangement joins TRBV4-1 to TRBJ1-3; the match to TRBD1 covers 11 bases. This CDR3 is built from 16 residues. The V segment lost 7 bases and the J segment 0 bases; nucleotides outside the gene matches: 5. Germline CDR1 and CDR2: MGHRA and YSYEKL. This chain's CDR3 is CASTRTGGPSGNTIYF. The CDR3 region has the DNA TGCGCCAGCACTCGGACAGGGGGCCCCTCTGGAAACACCATATATTTT.

The chain joins TRBV9 to TRBJ1-2, with D unresolved. The germline V and J ends were trimmed by 0 bases and 8 bases, with 8 bases remaining between them. This CDR3 is built from 12 residues. The germline gives CDR1 SGDLS, CDR2 YYNGEE. The CDR3 here is CASSVGSGGYTF. The DNA for the CDR3 is TGTGCCAGCAGCGTAGGCTCAGGCGGCTACACCTTC.